The clone carrying this T cell receptor beta chain was found a few times. Antigen: not known. TCRdb re-derived calls from the 5' RACE reads in MiXCR, one entry per CDR3 protein. The sample has about 300,000 distinct CDR3 sequences, around 7.3% seen once. The record originates from a study of T cells after yellow fever vaccination. This CDR3 has 16 amino acids. Germline V lookup: CDR1 ENHRY, CDR2 SYGVKD. Trimming took 3 bases from V and 0 from J, leaving 13 bases between them. Whole-study results and caveats: Among primary-vaccination clones, most reappeared after the booster, at almost 98% for CD4 and 88% for CD8.

This TCR was recovered from a man in his late teens or twenties who received the YFV17D yellow fever vaccine. The gene calls are TRBV10-3 and TRBJ2-3, with D maybe TRBD1 (5 bases). The sample in question was PBMCs, obtained around 45 days after the first yellow fever vaccination. The CDR3: CAISDEGALSTDTQYF. The CDR3, as DNA: TGTGCCATCAGTGATGAAGGGGCACTTAGCACAGATACGCAGTATTTT.